This TCR beta chain originates from a study of human CD8 memory T cell subsets. UMI-labeled 5' RACE was the method by which TCR beta libraries were made. TCRdb re-called the 5' RACE reads; one entry per CDR3 protein, DNA not given. This sample's clone table lists about 6,700 distinct CDR3 sequences. Germline V gene sequence: CDR1 LGHNA, CDR2 YNFKEQ. This CDR3 is 16 amino acids long. The sample was CD8+ stem-like memory T cells (TSCM and TCM) sorted from PBMCs. Subset denoted: stem-like memory CD8 T cells (TSTEM), CCR7+ PD-1- TIGIT-. The sequence derives from a human donor in good health. The chain recombines TRBV4-2 with TRBJ2-5; TCRdb reports TRBD2, a call that lacks DNA to check it against. The CDR3 spells CASSPSLGEGQETQYF.